This TCR beta chain was sequenced for a study of shared clonotypes between healthy human individuals. V was clipped by 7 bases and J by 2 bases, with 12 bases between them. CDR1 is MDHEN, CDR2 SYDVKM, per germline. CDR3 size: 13 residues. Division of CD4+ cells produced a CD45RA+ naive subset and a CD45RA-negative memory subset. The method was immunoSEQ multiplex PCR; TCRdb's version includes in-frame clones alone and lacks a portion of them. This table has approximately 2.5 million clones, approximately 93% appearing once. In this sample, this clone turned up once. The rearrangement joins TRBV28 to TRBJ2-7; D gene ambiguous. Sequencing input: naive CD4+ T cells from PBMCs. Subset specified: CD45RA+ positively selected. The TCR originated in a young man in good health. Some clones in this sample may be carry-over from other donors' samples. The CDR3 loop reads CASTSGQAYEQYF. The CDR3 bases are TGTGCCAGCACTTCCGGCCAGGCCTACGAGCAGTACTTC. The variable domain in full, completed from reference TRBV28 and TRBJ2-7, reads DVKVTQSSRYLVKRTGEKVFLECVQDMDHENMFWYRQDPGLGLRLIYFSYDVKMKEKGDIPEGYSVSREKKERFSLILESASTNQTSMYLCASTSGQAYEQYFGPGTRLTVT.